This T cell receptor beta chain came from a study of blood T cell repertoires in COVID-19. Study overall: Sources were T cells, B-cell-depleted T cells, or PBMCs; the material itself was cDNA or gDNA.

Authors' processing steps: Reference gene primers were amplified, and this amplification served to estimate nucleated cell counts. This table comes from immunoSEQ multiplex PCR, and its TCRdb copy is limited to in-frame clones, with some not included. The DNA was the basis for D and trimming; V, J and clone size are from that table. The sample lists 180,000 or so clones; around 80% were seen once. From germline, CDR1 is MNHEY and CDR2 SMNVEV (reference sequence). The CDR3 runs to 12 residues. V lost 7 bases and J lost 0, with 4 bases in between. Seattle patient enrollment occurred during active infection, with longitudinal follow-up thereafter.

The sequenced sample was peripheral blood. The TCR was taken from a woman older than 75 with COVID-19, enrolled during active disease. The V gene is TRBV27, the J gene TRBJ1-5; D call uncertain. CDR3 residues: CASTYSNQPQHF. The CDR3 nucleotides are TGTGCCAGCACGTATAGCAATCAGCCCCAGCATTTT.